The present T cell receptor beta chain was sequenced within a study of cytomegalovirus exposure and HLA in healthy donors (TCRdb year 2017). Regarding the research as a whole: An earlier analysis of roughly 570 of the donors reported about 300 Gb of sequence data and approximately 120 million unique TCR beta sequences obtained from about 180 million T cells. Alongside the repertoire data, information on donor age, sex, ethnicity and CMV serostatus was compiled. Because of strong linkage in the cohort, four to six DR-DQ haplotypes were treated as single units for association and clustering. In a later analysis, previously published TCR beta repertoires from 550 to 700 donors were re-analyzed and high-resolution HLA genotyping was added so that TCR occurrence patterns could be studied. In addition to the first cohort of 650 to 750 subjects, a separate validation cohort of some 120 different subjects was used. A later genetic analysis used genome-wide SNP genotypes for about 60% of the roughly 700 donors, treating that subset as a discovery cohort. In the later analysis, no new phenotypic data were used to find candidate immune exposures; instead, reliance was placed on TCR beta sequences and their occurrence across donors. The number of donors typed differed by locus, with roughly 620-640 for A, B, C, DRB1 and DQB1, 522 for DQA1, 600 to 610 for DPA1, and 450 to 480 for DPB1. An early release covering just under 650 HLA-typed donors comprised about 310 gigabases of sequencing data and about 90 million unique TCR sequences. All discovery cohort repertoires had been generated on a single sequencing platform. The study profiled the T cell repertoires of 500 to 800 subjects by immunosequencing and related them to cytomegalovirus serostatus. Of the roughly 400 genotyped donors, approximately 81% were placed in the genetic ancestry cluster associated with self-reported Caucasian donors. The study aimed to test whether signatures of past pathogen exposure could be identified by cataloging public T cell receptors. Class I and class II HLA loci were covered by the typing at four-digit resolution. To predict cytomegalovirus infection status, the study combined high-throughput TCR immunosequencing, statistical association of individual TCRs with disease status, and machine learning. To decide whether each TCR beta V gene segment behaved as functional or pseudogenic, an earlier analysis of over 500 of the donors relied on high-throughput TCR beta sequencing. On average, roughly 200,000 unique TCR beta nucleotide sequences were sequenced per donor among 350 to 400 genotyped donors of the cohort, with roughly 18% of those sequences being non-productive. The paper as a whole reports these results and caveats: CMV serostatus was the only immune exposure information available for the cohort. Roughly uniform sequencing depth across donors was assumed in presence/absence analyses, although this assumption may not hold. According to the authors, the approach could potentially be generalized to other disease states and immunological phenotypes. In a later analysis, several top co-occurrence clusters were reported to appear linked to parvovirus B19, influenza, CMV and Epstein-Barr virus. A further reported finding was that TCR beta sequences accurately predicted the HLA-A and HLA-B alleles for most subjects in the first cohort. Some IMGT-functional V segments, including TRBV6-2 and TRBV6-3, could not be distinguished by the 87-base-pair reads and were therefore excluded. In a later genetic analysis, a missense DCLRE1C variant was associated with V-gene and J-gene trimming of TCR beta chains, and the association was replicated in an independent cohort. In a later analysis, TCR association rates were found to vary across HLA loci, with the most associated TCRs seen for DRB1 alleles and the fewest for HLA-C alleles. A total of fewer than 200 TCR beta chains were listed by the study as associated with cytomegalovirus. Because counts were too low, roughly 16 rarely observed V segments, including chromosome 9 orphons, were excluded from the earlier analysis of 587 of the donors. A later genetic analysis reported fewer N-insertions in productive TCRs among donors in an Asian-associated ancestry cluster than the roughly 700-donor mean. Linkage disequilibrium might explain the correlated functional status among segregating V segments, but an unknown experimental factor could not be excluded. At a false discovery rate of 0.05, a later analysis linked 16,000 or so TCR beta sequences to specific HLA alleles. In a later analysis, HLA-associated TCR beta chains showed more clonal expansion and lower generation probabilities than non-associated chains that were equally common. In both the original and validation cohorts, the classifier was reported to diagnose cytomegalovirus status with high specificity and sensitivity. While some public TCRs were present in many individuals, most TCR sequences turned up only very rarely across donors. Assigning TCR associations to individual alleles was difficult when HLA alleles, especially DR and DQ, strongly co-occurred. Most CMV-associated TCR beta chains appeared to be HLA-restricted in a later analysis, and the HLA associations seemed to be driven largely by CMV exposure. A cluster of highly shared sequence variants was judged likely to represent a technical artifact of the sequencing pipeline. Three of the identified cytomegalovirus-associated TCR beta chains were confirmed in vitro to be specific for cytomegalovirus antigens. In an earlier analysis of some 500 of the donors, most TCR beta V segments appeared in productive rearrangements about 87% or about 30% of the time, broadly matching IMGT annotations. This cohort had only TCR beta chains sequenced, and the lack of alpha or paired-chain data limited which features could be detected. Because HLA typing was unavailable for some donors at each locus, only the typed subset was used in association tests.

The protocol used for the library was the immunoSEQ multiplex PCR assay. For the multiplex PCR, a mixture combining 60 forward primers for TCR Vbeta segments and 13 reverse primers for TCR Jbeta segments was used. Amplification of the CDR3 region of rearranged TCR beta genes was performed with a multiplex PCR assay on genomic DNA. The Illumina HiSeq System was used to sequence the amplified TCR beta libraries as 87-base-pair reads. The study's own analysis went as follows. Across the 666 repertoires, a later analysis counted roughly 84 million unique TCR beta chains, 9.5 million to 12 million of which were shared by at least two donors. To remove PCR and sequencing errors, raw reads were error-corrected and collapsed into unique sequences using a nearest-neighbor algorithm that merged closely related sequences. To assign V, D and J gene segments, CDR3 sequences were aligned to IMGT reference sequences. Each retained sequence needed at least a six-nucleotide match to both a V gene segment and a J gene segment. A rearrangement counted as productive if the CDR3 had no stop codons and remained in frame with V and J, and every other rearrangement counted as non-productive. Following IMGT convention, CDR3 was defined as the stretch from the second conserved V-encoded cysteine to the conserved J-encoded phenylalanine. In an earlier analysis of more than 550 of the donors, sequences lacking an unambiguous match to a single V gene segment were excluded. In an earlier analysis of 587 of the donors, V segments were called functional above 56.7% productive rearrangements and were called segregating when the between-donor standard deviation exceeded 5%. To diagnose cytomegalovirus status from the catalog of TCR beta chain sequences, a statistical classification framework was built. A later analysis assigned V and J genes by comparing TCR nucleotide sequences with IMGT/GENE-DB human TR gene sequences. Using the TCRdist pipeline, a later analysis assigned CDR3 sequences along with most-parsimonious VDJ recombination scenarios. In a later analysis, each TCR beta chain was defined by its CDR3 amino acid sequence together with its V-gene family, and reads without a unique V-gene family were excluded. In a later analysis, approximately 640 highly shared, low-generation-probability nucleotide sequences were removed to address suspected cross-contamination and a sequencing artifact. In a later analysis, a clonal expansion index was calculated for each public chain from normalized within-repertoire ranks of inferred template counts. In a later analysis, generation probabilities were computed using a VDJ recombination model fitted to out-of-frame rearrangements, and the results were checked against IGoR. Hypergeometric tests were used in a later analysis to score TCR-TCR, TCR-HLA and TCR-CMV co-occurrence, with a repertoire-size bias correction applied to the TCR pairs. False discovery rates were estimated in a later analysis by permuting HLA or CMV assignments 20 times. In a later analysis, co-occurring TCRs were grouped with DBSCAN, and TCRdist sequence similarity was added when clustering was performed within HLA-allele-positive subsets. Repertoires with fewer than 30,000 or more than 120,000 public chains were left out of co-occurrence clustering, as were about five repertoires with anomalous nucleotide sharing. The immuneACCESS repertoire file appears here via TCRdb, limited to in-frame rearrangements. These files lack a portion of the clones; in checked studies, under half of the deficit traces to unresolved V genes, and the cause of the others is not known. V, J and clone size are taken as reported in that table, and D and trimming were inferred from the DNA itself. This sample comprises approximately 110,000 clones, 75% to 85% of them detected only once. The ten largest clones capture about 6.3% of the sample.

The cohort comprised some 700 healthy bone marrow donors. Cohort members were all nominally healthy when sampled, although unrecorded immune exposures were likely present. The donor tested CMV seronegative and was one of the 352 seronegative cohort members. A peripheral blood sample was collected from each donor, and TCR beta sequencing was performed on peripheral blood mononuclear cells. The Qiagen DNeasy Blood Extraction Kit was used to extract genomic DNA from the blood cell samples. This clone has a handful of counts. This receptor's antigen is unknown. There are no base qualities to consult, and no much larger clone falls within one base. The germline V gene provides CDR1 SNHLY and CDR2 FYNNEI. Relative to germline, V is missing 5 bases and J is missing 1 base, with 9 bases of the junction outside any gene match. The CDR3 covers 17 residues, taking in both the cysteine and the phenylalanine. Only the CDR3 DNA is retained, 51 bases long and in frame from the first base.

The V and J segments used are TRBV2 and TRBJ1-4, and TRBD1 matches 8 of the central bases. The sample consisted of PBMCs. The receptor was derived from a man aged 18 to 29 in good health and CMV-seronegative. The CDR3 protein: CASSWTGKFETNEKLFF. The nucleotides read TGTGCCAGCAGTTGGACAGGGAAGTTTGAAACTAATGAAAAACTGTTTTTT.